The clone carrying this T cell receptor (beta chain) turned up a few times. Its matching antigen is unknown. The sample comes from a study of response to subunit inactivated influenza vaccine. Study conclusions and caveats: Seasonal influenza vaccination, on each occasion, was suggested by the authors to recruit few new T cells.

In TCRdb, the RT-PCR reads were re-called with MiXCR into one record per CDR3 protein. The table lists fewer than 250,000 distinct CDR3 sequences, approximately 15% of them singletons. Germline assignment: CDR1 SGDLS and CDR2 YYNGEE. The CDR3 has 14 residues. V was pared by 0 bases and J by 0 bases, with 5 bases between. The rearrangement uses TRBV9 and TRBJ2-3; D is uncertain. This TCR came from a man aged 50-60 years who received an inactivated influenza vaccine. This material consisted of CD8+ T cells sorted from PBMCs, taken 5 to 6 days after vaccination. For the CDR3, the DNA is TGTGCCAGCAGCGTAGAAACCAGCACAGATACGCAGTATTTT. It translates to CASSVETSTDTQYF.